The 10 T cell receptor beta chains below all came from one sample that was sequenced in a study of T cells after yellow fever vaccination. TCRdb processed the 5' RACE reads anew with MiXCR; each CDR3 protein has one entry. Of roughly 330,000 distinct CDR3 sequences in the sample, around 6.8% are singletons; the top ten hold about 18%. The sequenced sample was PBMCs, obtained 35 to 50 days after the first yellow fever vaccination. The receptors derive from a man younger than 35 who received the YFV17D yellow fever vaccine.

This rearrangement joins TRBV4-1 to TRBJ1-5, with D possibly being TRBD1 (5 bases). This CDR3 comprises 16 residues. Germline-derived CDR1 and CDR2 are MGHRA and YSYEKL. V was clipped by 0 bases and J by 5 bases, with 14 bases between them. The CDR3 loop reads CASSQEGRGADQPQHF. Here the CDR3 DNA reads TGCGCCAGCAGCCAAGAGGGTCGAGGGGCCGATCAGCCCCAGCATTTT.

This sequence joins TRBV7-3 and TRBJ2-3, with D tentatively TRBD2 (6 bases). Germline assignment: CDR1 SGHTA and CDR2 FQGTGA. The CDR3 spans 15 residues. Trimming removed 8 bases from V and 2 bases from J, with 17 bases in between. This CDR3 reads CASAEGKEPTDTQYF. The CDR3 DNA reads TGTGCCAGCGCGGAGGGTAAGGAACCCACAGATACGCAGTATTTT.

The V call is TRBV12-3 or TRBV12-4, the J call TRBJ2-5; D unresolved. Trimming stripped 6 bases from V and 4 bases from J, with 6 bases between. The length of the CDR3 is 11 residues. Written as DNA, the CDR3 is TGTGCCAGCAGAAACATAGAGACCCAGTACTTC. Translating it yields CASRNIETQYF.

This clonotype was picked up many times. V gene TRBV7-3 combines with J gene TRBJ2-2; the match to TRBD1 covers 7 bases. Germline lookup yields CDR1 SGHTA and CDR2 FQGTGA. The CDR3 runs 13 residues. V was clipped by 5 bases and J by 7 bases; unmatched bases: 4. The CDR3 spells CASSQQGYGELFF. Written as DNA, the CDR3 is TGTGCCAGCAGCCAACAGGGGTACGGGGAGCTGTTTTTT.

Details on this clonotype: The junction and the germline gene differ at one end; a read error may be behind it. The V call is TRBV20-1, the J call TRBJ2-5, with D possibly being TRBD1 (5 bases). The CDR3 runs to 16 residues. Germline V gene lookup returns CDR1 DFQATT and CDR2 SNEGSKA (reference sequence). CDR3 sequence reads: CCARDLGASHQETQYF. As DNA, the CDR3 is TGCTGTGCTAGAGATCTTGGGGCCTCCCACCAAGAGACCCAGTACTTC.

The table lists this clonotype with many counts. The chain couples TRBV7-2 to TRBJ2-5; no clear D gene. Germline V gene sequence: CDR1 SGHTA, CDR2 FQGNSA. The CDR3 sequence is 13 residues long. Trimming pared 1 base from V and 2 bases from J, leaving 5 bases between. The CDR3 spells CASSLERQETQYF. Here the CDR3 DNA reads TGTGCCAGCAGCTTAGAACGGCAAGAGACCCAGTACTTC.

The table lists this clonotype with many counts. The chain carries TRBV7-2 and TRBJ2-5, with D possibly TRBD2 on 5 matching bases. The germline V gene has CDR1 SGHTA and CDR2 FQGNSA. V gave up 5 bases and J gave up 5 bases, with 15 bases separating them. CDR3 length: 14 residues. The CDR3 DNA reads TGTGCCAGCAGCAACCGGGAAGCGAGGGAGACCCAGTACTTC. Its translation is CASSNREARETQYF.

This clonotype was counted at least ten times. The genes are TRBV5-6 and TRBJ2-7; D remains unclear. Trimming stripped 2 bases from V and 5 bases from J, with 11 bases between. The germline CDR1 and CDR2 sequences are SGHDT and YYEEEE. This CDR3 contains 13 residues. The CDR3 here is CASSFNKVDEQYV. In DNA, the CDR3 is TGTGCCAGCAGCTTCAATAAGGTGGACGAGCAGTACGTC.

At least ten counts were recorded for this clonotype. The chain joins TRBV25-1 to TRBJ2-3; a possible D gene is TRBD1 (6 bases). CDR1 and CDR2 (germline): MGHDK, SYGVNS. The CDR3 consists of 19 residues. Trimming cost V 2 bases and J 0 bases, with 21 bases left between them. For the CDR3, the DNA is TGTGCCAGCAGTGAAGAATTTACCGGGACACCTGTTAGCACAGATACGCAGTATTTT. Its protein is CASSEEFTGTPVSTDTQYF.

This clonotype was recorded at least ten times. The rearrangement uses TRBV19 and TRBJ1-1; D gene unclear. The V end was cut by 5 bases, the J end by 7 bases, with 11 bases between. CDR1 and CDR2 from the germline V gene are LNHDA and SQIVND (reference sequence). CDR3 length: 12 residues. As DNA, the CDR3 is TGTGCCAGTAGTGTTTTTGGGAGTGAAGCTTTCTTT. This sequence encodes CASSVFGSEAFF. The variable domain in full, with the rest retrieved from reference TRBV19 and TRBJ1-1, is DGGITQSPKYLFRKEGQNVTLSCEQNLNHDAMYWYRQDPGQGLRLIYYSQIVNDFQKGDIAEGYSVSREKKESFPLTVTSAQKNPTAFYLCASSVFGSEAFFGQGTRLTVV.